Listed below are T cell receptor beta chains from one sample, sequenced in a study of graft-versus-host responses after intestinal transplantation. The method was immunoSEQ multiplex PCR; TCRdb's version includes in-frame clones alone and lacks a portion of them. The data hold around 13,000 clones, with around 74% observed a single time. The sequenced sample was ileum tissue, obtained 16 days after intestinal transplant. These receptors all stem from a human patient who received an intestinal transplant, so some T cells may come from the graft donor. CDR3s include the opening cysteine and the closing phenylalanine or tryptophan. The D gene is left open where the match is weak. Where a row states a size, it is once, few, many or the class of an expanded clone; other rows omit it.

CDR3aa,CDR3nt,abundance,j_gene,d_gene,v_gene,len
CASSPRPGNTGELFF,TGTGCCAGCTCACCACGGCCGGGTAACACCGGGGAGCTGTTTTTT,NA,TRBJ2-2,NA,TRBV18,15
CASSEAGTGRNTEAFF,TGTGCCAGCAGTGAAGCGGGGACAGGGAGGAACACTGAAGCTTTCTTT,NA,TRBJ1-1,TRBD1,TRBV2,16
CSVAGTSFADTQYF,TGCAGCGTTGCCGGGACTAGTTTTGCAGATACGCAGTATTTT,NA,TRBJ2-3,TRBD2,TRBV29-1,14
CASSVGFLGRATGELFF,TGTGCCAGCAGCGTAGGATTTCTCGGGAGGGCCACCGGGGAGCTGTTTTTT,NA,TRBJ2-2,TRBD2,TRBV9,17
CASSYATADTQYF,TGTGCCAGCAGTTACGCGACAGCAGATACGCAGTATTTT,NA,TRBJ2-3,NA,TRBV6-5,13
CASSPEPILNTEAFF,TGCGCCAGCAGCCCCGAACCTATCTTGAACACTGAAGCTTTCTTT,NA,TRBJ1-1,NA,TRBV5-1,15
CASSQVISSYEQYF,TGCGCCAGCAGCCAAGTCATTAGTTCCTACGAGCAGTACTTC,few,TRBJ2-7,NA,TRBV4-3,14
CASSWRDSLYGYTF,TGCGCCAGCAGCTGGAGGGACAGCCTCTATGGCTACACCTTC,NA,TRBJ1-2,TRBD1,TRBV5-1,14
CASSLDREVDEKLFF,TGTGCCAGCAGTCTCGACAGGGAAGTTGATGAAAAACTGTTTTTT,NA,TRBJ1-4,TRBD1,TRBV28,15
CASSQEEGGYEQYF,TGCGCCAGCAGCCAAGAGGAGGGAGGGTACGAGCAGTACTTC,few,TRBJ2-7,TRBD2,TRBV4-1,14
CASRAVSYEQYF,TGTGCCAGCAGAGCGGTCTCCTACGAGCAGTACTTC,NA,TRBJ2-7,NA,TRBV6-1,12
CASSFPGGNEKLFF,TGTGCCAGCAGCTTCCCGGGGGGAAATGAAAAACTGTTTTTT,NA,TRBJ1-4,NA,TRBV5-5,14
CSTYSNQPQHF,TGCAGTACATATAGCAATCAGCCCCAGCATTTT,NA,TRBJ1-5,NA,TRBV20-1,11
CASSFGSGRATDTQYF,TGTGCCAGCAGCTTTGGTAGCGGGAGGGCCACAGATACGCAGTATTTT,NA,TRBJ2-3,TRBD2,TRBV11-2,16
CSVETGRYEQYF,TGCAGCGTTGAAACAGGCCGCTACGAGCAGTACTTC,NA,TRBJ2-7,NA,TRBV29-1,12
CASGGDTVYNEQFF,TGTGCCAGCGGCGGGGACACGGTATACAATGAGCAGTTCTTC,NA,TRBJ2-1,NA,TRBV9,14
CAIRDSSGNTIYF,TGTGCCATCAGGGACAGCTCTGGAAACACCATATATTTT,NA,TRBJ1-3,NA,TRBV10-3,13
CSVESTGGSGYEQYF,TGCAGCGTTGAGTCCACGGGGGGTTCGGGTTACGAGCAGTACTTC,NA,TRBJ2-7,TRBD2,TRBV29-1,15
CASRGHDTEKLFF,TGCGCCAGCAGGGGACATGATACTGAAAAACTGTTTTTT,NA,TRBJ1-4,NA,TRBV5-1,13
CASSLRLGGANVLTF,TGTGCCAGCAGCCTCCGGCTAGGTGGGGCCAACGTCCTGACTTTC,NA,TRBJ2-6,NA,TRBV5-6,15
CASSPGSSYNEQFF,TGTGCCAGCAGCCCCGGTAGCTCCTACAATGAGCAGTTCTTC,NA,TRBJ2-1,NA,TRBV11-3,14
CASSLGGLGTQYF,TGTGCCAGCAGCTTGGGCGGGCTCGGGACCCAGTACTTC,few,TRBJ2-5,NA,TRBV7-6,13
CASSFFIVDRGNTEAFF,TGTGCCAGCAGCTTCTTTATCGTGGACAGGGGGAACACTGAAGCTTTCTTT,NA,TRBJ1-1,TRBD1,TRBV13,17
CASSYGTGYNSPLHF,TGTGCCAGCAGCTACGGGACAGGGTATAATTCACCCCTCCACTTT,NA,TRBJ1-6,TRBD1,TRBV13,15
CASRQTGNYGYTF,TGTGCCAGCAGACAGACCGGTAACTATGGCTACACCTTC,NA,TRBJ1-2,NA,TRBV6-5,13
CATSREYRGGYGYTF,TGTGCCACCAGCAGAGAGTACAGGGGAGGCTATGGCTACACCTTC,NA,TRBJ1-2,TRBD1,TRBV15,15
CAWETGAYEQYF,TGTGCCTGGGAGACAGGGGCCTACGAGCAGTACTTC,few,TRBJ2-7,TRBD1,TRBV30,12
CASSPSGIYEQYF,TGTGCCAGTAGTCCTAGCGGAATCTACGAGCAGTACTTC,NA,TRBJ2-7,TRBD2,TRBV19,13
CASALGQLNTEAFF,TGTGCCAGCGCCTTAGGACAACTGAACACTGAAGCTTTCTTT,NA,TRBJ1-1,NA,TRBV6-5,14
CASSFLPGFLSGANVLTF,TGTGCCAGCAGCTTTTTGCCAGGGTTCCTCTCTGGGGCCAACGTCCTGACTTTC,NA,TRBJ2-6,NA,TRBV11-2,18
CASSFQRVPTDTQYF,TGTGCCAGCTCATTTCAGCGGGTCCCCACAGATACGCAGTATTTT,NA,TRBJ2-3,NA,TRBV18,15
CASSLAPSHGEQYF,TGTGCCAGCAGCTTGGCGCCTAGCCACGGGGAGCAGTACTTC,NA,TRBJ2-7,NA,TRBV5-6,14
CASSLLEGQETQYF,TGTGCCAGCAGCTTACTCGAGGGACAAGAGACCCAGTACTTC,once,TRBJ2-5,NA,TRBV7-9,14
CASSRGWGRTGNTIYF,TGTGCCAGCAGCCGGGGGTGGGGGAGGACTGGAAACACCATATATTTT,once,TRBJ1-3,NA,TRBV11-2,16
CASSLVLGPANYGYTF,TGTGCCAGCAGCTTAGTTCTGGGGCCCGCTAACTATGGCTACACCTTC,NA,TRBJ1-2,NA,TRBV7-2,16
CAWSDGQGVATIYF,TGTGCCTGGAGTGACGGACAGGGGGTTGCCACCATATATTTT,NA,TRBJ1-3,TRBD1,TRBV30,14
CASSLTGGRTEAFF,TGTGCCAGCAGTTTAACAGGGGGGAGGACTGAAGCTTTCTTT,once,TRBJ1-1,TRBD1,TRBV27,14
CASSHWEAPLGEQYF,TGTGCCAGCAGCCACTGGGAGGCCCCCTTAGGAGAGCAGTACTTC,NA,TRBJ2-7,NA,TRBV11-2,15
CASSFLAGIGNNEQFF,TGCGCCAGCAGCTTCCTAGCGGGAATCGGGAACAATGAGCAGTTCTTC,NA,TRBJ2-1,TRBD2,TRBV5-1,16
CASRTGLWNTEAFF,TGTGCCAGCAGGACAGGTCTATGGAACACTGAAGCTTTCTTT,NA,TRBJ1-1,NA,TRBV28,14
CASRGVGQGTYEQYF,TGTGCCAGCAGGGGGGTTGGACAGGGGACCTACGAGCAGTACTTC,NA,TRBJ2-7,TRBD1,TRBV28,15
CASRYSRDRGEKLFF,TGTGCCAGCAGATATTCCCGGGACAGGGGAGAAAAACTGTTTTTT,NA,TRBJ1-4,TRBD1,TRBV28,15
CASSLLREGGYNEQFF,TGTGCCAGCAGCTTGTTGCGGGAGGGGGGTTACAATGAGCAGTTCTTC,NA,TRBJ2-1,TRBD2,TRBV5-6,16
CASSSRGGSGNTIYF,TGTGCCAGCAGTTCCCGAGGAGGGAGTGGAAACACCATATATTTT,medium-sized,TRBJ1-3,NA,TRBV28,15
CASSYAGGQETQYF,TGTGCCAGCAGTTACGCGGGGGGCCAAGAGACCCAGTACTTC,NA,TRBJ2-5,TRBD2,TRBV6-5,14